One TCR beta chain is described in this entry. Antigen specificity is unknown. Germline lookup yields CDR1 DFQATT and CDR2 SNEGSKA (reference sequence). Trimming stripped 3 bases from V and 1 base from J, with 9 bases between. This CDR3 is 13 amino acids long. The data stem from a study of CD8 T cells in ankylosing spondylitis. Study outcomes and limitations: Relatively scarce in peripheral blood, disease-linked clones were CD8+. Reactive arthritis synovial fluid and blood were previously reported to contain some motif variants. There was reportedly significant enrichment of clones that were disease-linked in matched ankylosing spondylitis synovial fluid. Ankylosing spondylitis blood seemed to carry a telltale TCR beta motif made of seven or eight highly homologous variants.

Quantitative molecular-barcoded 5'-RACE generated the TCR beta libraries. TCRdb reanalysed the 5' RACE reads using MiXCR and keeps one entry per CDR3 protein. The sample carries about 440,000 distinct CDR3 sequences, under 20% recorded once. This chain links TRBV20-1 with TRBJ2-5, with D tentatively TRBD1 (5 bases). Material: blood, either unsorted or a sorted T cell fraction (not recorded which). This sequence originates from a male donor with ankylosing spondylitis. The CDR3 sequence: CSASQTVQETQYF. The CDR3 region has the DNA TGCAGTGCTAGCCAGACAGTCCAAGAGACCCAGTACTTC.